A single sample is the source of the 27 T cell receptor beta chains below, sequenced in a study of cytotoxic CD8 clonotypes in ibrutinib-treated CLL. Profiling relied on immunoSEQ multiplex PCR, and the TCRdb table lists in-frame clones only, not all of them. The sample lists 200,000 to 250,000 clones; roughly 73% were seen once. The source was PBMCs, collected after 12 months of ibrutinib treatment. The receptors stem from a human donor with chronic lymphocytic leukemia.

The chain joins TRBV6-5 to TRBJ1-2; a possible D gene is TRBD1 (5 bases). The CDR3 is made up of 12 amino acids. Trimming left V 5 bases short and J 4 bases short, with 8 bases between. Per the germline V gene, CDR1 is MNHEY and CDR2 is SVGAGI. The CDR3 bases are TGTGCCAGCAGTGGGGGGTTCTATGGCTACACCTTC. Translation: CASSGGFYGYTF.

This sequence joins TRBV5-4 and TRBJ2-3, with D perhaps being TRBD1 or TRBD2 (5 bases each). From germline, CDR1 is SGHNT and CDR2 YYREEE (reference sequence). The CDR3 runs 13 residues. The ends were cut back, 4 bases at V and 4 bases at J, with 10 bases in the middle. The CDR3 nucleotides read TGTGCCAGCAGCGGTGGGGGTCCAGATACGCAGTATTTT. Residues: CASSGGGPDTQYF.

This chain links TRBV29-1 with TRBJ2-7; no firm D call. The length of the CDR3 is 11 residues. The germline CDR1 and CDR2 sequences are SQVTM and ANQGSEA. V lost 6 bases and J lost 3, with 9 bases in between. The DNA of the CDR3 is TGCAGCGTGATCGACGACTACGAGCAGTACTTC. Translated, it gives CSVIDDYEQYF.

The chain couples TRBV29-1 to TRBJ1-1; 8 bases align to TRBD1. Per the germline V gene, CDR1 is SQVTM and CDR2 is ANQGSEA. Unmatched junction bases numbered 8, after V lost 7 bases and J lost 4 bases. The CDR3 extends over 13 amino acids. The CDR3 bases are TGCAGCGCCGAAAACAGGGGGACCACTGAAGCTTTCTTT. Translation: CSAENRGTTEAFF.

The chain has TRBV9 and TRBJ1-1, with D possibly TRBD1 on 5 matching bases. The germline V and J ends were trimmed by 0 bases and 5 bases, with 17 bases remaining between them. The CDR3 length is 16 residues. CDR1 is SGDLS, CDR2 YYNGEE, per germline. CDR3 in amino acids: CASSVGSALRGTEAFF. The DNA of the CDR3 is TGTGCCAGCAGCGTAGGGTCAGCCCTAAGGGGAACTGAAGCTTTCTTT.

This chain uses TRBV7-9 with TRBJ2-3, with TRBD2 matching over 7 bases. The CDR3 runs 17 residues. CDR1 SEHNR and CDR2 FQNEAQ come from the germline V gene (reference sequence). J lost 1 base, V lost 0 bases, and 7 bases had no gene match. The CDR3 DNA is TGTGCCAGCAGCTTAGCGGGAGGGACTCTTCGCACAGATACGCAGTATTTT. Translation gives CASSLAGGTLRTDTQYF.

The CDR3 reads CASSLDGGLREQYF. The CDR3 DNA sequence: TGCGCCAGCAGCTTGGACGGCGGCCTCCGCGAGCAGTACTTC. V gene TRBV5-1 combines with J gene TRBJ2-7; no reliable D call. This CDR3 spans 14 amino acids. Germline V gives CDR1 SGHRS, CDR2 YFSETQ. Trimming left V 0 bases short and J 6 bases short, with 13 bases between.

This clone showed up just a few times. V and J are TRBV29-1 and TRBJ2-2; D is uncertain. CDR3 size: 13 residues. The germline V gene has CDR1 SQVTM and CDR2 ANQGSEA. V was shortened by 3 bases and J by 5 bases, with 10 bases between the two germline ends. CDR3 residues: CSVDEQQTGELFF. DNA of the CDR3: TGCAGCGTTGATGAGCAACAGACCGGGGAGCTGTTTTTT.

The CDR3 sequence is CASSLGTTDTQYF. CDR3 DNA: TGTGCCAGCAGCTTAGGGACTACAGATACGCAGTATTTT. The J gene is TRBJ2-3, the V gene TRBV5-5, with D perhaps matching TRBD2 (6 bases). Germline V gene sequence: CDR1 SGHKS, CDR2 YYEKEE (reference sequence). This CDR3 is built from 13 residues. V lost 2 bases and J lost 3, with 7 bases in between. Supplemented by reference TRBV5-5 and TRBJ2-3, the full variable domain reads DAGVTQSPTHLIKTRGQQVTLRCSPISGHKSVSWYQQVLGQGPQFIFQYYEKEERGRGNFPDRFSARQFPNYSSELNVNALLLGDSALYLCASSLGTTDTQYFGPGTRLTVL.

The chain joins TRBV5-1 to TRBJ1-1, with D perhaps TRBD1 (6 bases). Germline CDR1 is SGHRS and CDR2 is YFSETQ. Trimming stripped 1 base from V and 10 bases from J, with 17 bases between. This CDR3 contains 14 residues. For the CDR3, the DNA is TGCGCCAGCAGCTTGACACAGGGAACCGATGGAGCTTTCTTT. Translated: CASSLTQGTDGAFF.

CDR3 protein: CASIQGTGNYEQYF. The DNA for the CDR3 is TGCGCCAGCATACAAGGGACAGGGAACTACGAGCAGTACTTC. The chain couples TRBV5-1 to TRBJ2-7; 9 bases match TRBD1. J was trimmed by 3 bases and V by 6 bases; bases with no gene match: 7. CDR3 length: 14 amino acids. Per the germline V gene, CDR1 is SGHRS and CDR2 is YFSETQ.

The chain recombines TRBV28 with TRBJ2-3; 8 bases map to TRBD2. Germline-derived CDR1 and CDR2 are MDHEN and SYDVKM. This CDR3 region has 15 residues. The ends lost 3 bases at V and 4 bases at J; junction bases unmatched: 6. The CDR3, as DNA: TGTGCCAGCAGTTTTGGCGGGAGGCCCCCAGATACGCAGTATTTT. Its translation: CASSFGGRPPDTQYF.

The chain links TRBV4-1 to TRBJ2-7; D gene unclear. The length of the CDR3 is 14 residues. The V gene lost 4 bases and the J gene lost 1 base, with 11 bases spanning the gap. Germline lookup yields CDR1 MGHRA and CDR2 YSYEKL. CDR3 protein: CASSPAEASYEQYF. The DNA of the CDR3 is TGCGCCAGCAGCCCAGCAGAGGCATCCTACGAGCAGTACTTC.

CDR3 sequence reads: CASGRQGANEQFF. In DNA form, the CDR3 reads TGCGCCAGCGGACGACAGGGGGCAAATGAGCAGTTCTTC. The gene calls are TRBV5-1 and TRBJ2-1; 10 nucleotides align to TRBD1. The CDR3 covers 13 residues. CDR1 is SGHRS and CDR2 is YFSETQ in the germline V gene. The V gene end was trimmed by 7 bases and the J gene end by 7 bases; junction bases not matched to a gene: 5.

The rearrangement uses TRBV4-1 and TRBJ2-7; D perhaps matches TRBD2 (5 bases). The CDR3 totals 13 residues. The germline V gene encodes CDR1 MGHRA and CDR2 YSYEKL. The V end lost 3 bases, the J end lost 3 bases, and 9 bases lay between the germline ends. The CDR3: CASSHVGIYEQYF. The CDR3 region has the DNA TGCGCCAGCAGCCACGTCGGGATCTACGAGCAGTACTTC.

The chain combines TRBV19 with TRBJ1-5; perhaps TRBD1 as D (5 bases). Germline-derived CDR1 and CDR2 are LNHDA and SQIVND (reference sequence). V was shortened by 4 bases and J by 5 bases, with 9 bases between the two germline ends. The length of the CDR3 is 13 residues. For the CDR3, the DNA is TGTGCCAGTAGTACCGGGGGGGATCAGCCCCAGCATTTT. This translates into CASSTGGDQPQHF.

CDR3 region: CASSQGQGGVYEQFF. Written as DNA, the CDR3 is TGTGCCAGCAGTCAAGGACAGGGGGGGGTGTATGAGCAGTTCTTC. The J gene is TRBJ2-1, the V gene TRBV27, with 10 bases fitting TRBD1. The CDR3 is 15 residues long. Trimming cost V 5 bases and J 8 bases; bases outside gene matches: 9. CDR1 and CDR2 from the germline V gene are MNHEY and SMNVEV (reference sequence).

This clone has just a few counts. The chain carries TRBV30 and TRBJ1-5; D gene unclear. V was pared by 2 bases and J by 4 bases, with 18 bases between. Germline assignment: CDR1 GTSNPN and CDR2 SVGIG (reference sequence). The CDR3 is made up of 16 amino acids. The CDR3 DNA is TGTGCCTGGAGTTCCCCCTCGAAATCGGATAATCAGCCCCAGCATTTT. Protein sequence: CAWSSPSKSDNQPQHF.

The chain carries TRBV5-1 and TRBJ2-1; the D is unclear. CDR3 length: 15 amino acids. V was shortened by 0 bases and J by 6 bases, with 13 bases between the two germline ends. Germline assignment: CDR1 SGHRS and CDR2 YFSETQ. The CDR3 coding sequence is TGCGCCAGCAGCTTGGCCCAGTCGGTGGTCAATGAGCAGTTCTTC. Residues: CASSLAQSVVNEQFF.

CDR3: CASSSSTENYGYTF. The CDR3 bases are TGTGCCAGCAGTTCCTCGACAGAGAACTATGGCTACACCTTC. This chain joins TRBV28 and TRBJ1-2; D may be TRBD1 (5 bases). Germline V gene data show CDR1 as MDHEN and CDR2 as SYDVKM. Trimming took off 4 bases at V and 2 bases at J, with 11 bases between the two ends. This CDR3 has 14 amino acids.

The CDR3 loop is CASSVFGTGRGVGYEQYF. DNA for the CDR3: TGTGCCAGCAGCGTTTTCGGGACAGGGAGAGGGGTGGGCTACGAGCAGTACTTC. V and J are TRBV7-8 and TRBJ2-7; 9 bases are shared with TRBD1. V dropped 5 bases and J dropped 3; count of bases not matched to a gene: 17. Germline V gene sequence: CDR1 SGHVS, CDR2 FQNEAQ. The CDR3 is 18 residues long.

The V gene is TRBV4-1, the J gene TRBJ2-3, with 10 bases lining up with TRBD2. The CDR3 has 16 residues. V shed 5 bases and J 3 bases; nucleotides not matched to a gene: 8. Germline assignment: CDR1 MGHRA and CDR2 YSYEKL. The CDR3 DNA is TGCGCCAGCAGCAGCGGGAGGGCCTTTACGACAGATACGCAGTATTTT. Amino acid sequence: CASSSGRAFTTDTQYF.

This clone appeared a few times. The chain carries TRBV2 and TRBJ1-2; TRBD1 is a possible D gene (5 bases). From germline, CDR1 is SNHLY and CDR2 FYNNEI. V was pared by 11 bases and J by 3 bases, with 10 bases between. The CDR3 has 11 residues. This CDR3 reads CALEGYYGYTF. The CDR3 nucleotides are TGTGCCTTGGAGGGGTACTATGGCTACACCTTC. Together with reference TRBV2 and TRBJ1-2, the CDR3 gives the full variable domain: EPEVTQTPSHQVTQMGQEVILRCVPISNHLYFYWYRQILGQKVEFLVSFYNNEISEKSEIFDDQFSVERPDGSNFTLKIRSTKLEDSAMYFCALEGYYGYTFGSGTRLTVV.

The table lists this clone with a count of one. The chain uses TRBV27 and TRBJ1-1; D is unresolved. V shed 4 bases and J shed 0 bases, with 12 bases lying between them. The CDR3 contains 15 residues. The germline V gene encodes CDR1 MNHEY and CDR2 SMNVEV (reference sequence). The CDR3 protein is CASSYLPPMNTEAFF. For the CDR3, the DNA is TGTGCCAGCAGTTATTTACCACCAATGAACACTGAAGCTTTCTTT.

Comment on this clone: The identical CDR3 is also encoded by other nucleotide sequences in the sample. The chain links TRBV11-3 to TRBJ2-2; D gene ambiguous. CDR3 length: 12 residues. V lost 4 bases to trimming and J lost 4 bases, with 4 bases between them. Germline V CDR1 and CDR2: SGHNT, YENEEA. The CDR3 region is CASSSPTGELFF. In nucleotides, the CDR3 is TGTGCCAGCAGCTCCCCCACCGGGGAGCTGTTTTTT.

V and J are TRBV28 and TRBJ2-7; 8 bases are shared with TRBD2. The CDR3 extends over 15 amino acids. Germline CDR1 is MDHEN and CDR2 is SYDVKM. The J segment lost 4 bases and the V segment lost 6 bases, leaving 11 bases of the junction unmatched. Here the CDR3 DNA reads TGTGCCAGCAGGGTAAGCGGGAGTCAAACTTACGAGCAGTACTTC. It translates to CASRVSGSQTYEQYF.

Worth noting for this clone: At one end the junction does not follow the germline gene, possibly because of a read error. This chain links TRBV2 with TRBJ1-2; no definite D call. The CDR3 contains 11 residues. Germline V gene lookup returns CDR1 SNHLY and CDR2 FYNNEI. This chain's CDR3 is CASSGTGPSGF. CDR3 in DNA: TGTGCCAGCAGTGGGACCGGCCCGTCGGGCTTC.